The entry that follows covers one T cell receptor (beta chain) sequence. Its antigen is unidentified. The germline V gene encodes CDR1 SGHVS and CDR2 FQNEAQ. The CDR3 runs to 20 residues. The V segment lost 0 bases and the J segment 4 bases; nucleotides outside the gene matches: 10. The data originate from a study of CD8+CD57+ T cells in acquired aplastic anemia. Study at large: Sorted CD4+ and CD8+ cell DNA averaged approximately 3 ug. The study's findings and limits: No significant difference in CD8+ Simpson's diversity was found between patients and controls. Comparison of patients with controls identified around 28 shared CD8+ CDR3 sequences.

Using genomic DNA as the template, TCR beta VDJ and CDR3 profiling was carried out. One entry per CDR3 protein, called by TCRdb with MiXCR from the reads. The table shows 150,000 to 200,000 distinct CDR3 sequences, with about 64% occurring only once. This clonotype originated in a human donor with severe aplastic anemia or a healthy control (not recorded which). This sequence joins TRBV7-8 and TRBJ2-1; 15 positions match TRBD2. The sample comprised sorted CD4+, CD8+, or CD8+CD57+ T cells (not recorded which) from PBMCs. The CDR3 nucleotides are TGTGCCAGCAGCTTAGCGTGGACTAGCGGGGGGGCCGGTGAATACAATGAGCAGTTCTTC. It yields the protein CASSLAWTSGGAGEYNEQFF.